This T cell receptor beta chain was recovered during a study of cytomegalovirus exposure and HLA in healthy donors. Study outcomes and limitations: Analysis performed later showed TCR beta chains linked to HLA being more clonally expanded than equally common others. TCR beta V- and J-gene trimming, according to a later analysis, was linked to a missense DCLRE1C variant.

Trimming took 0 bases from V and 1 from J, leaving 16 bases between them. The CDR3 sequence is 17 residues long. Germline CDR1 MGHRA, CDR2 YSYEKL. Primers for the PCR totalled 60 Vbeta and 13 Jbeta. Only in-frame clones appear in the TCRdb table, and some are missing; sequencing was by immunoSEQ multiplex PCR. In the table there are about 150,000 clones, roughly 78% of which are singletons. About this clone: The antigen remains unidentified.

This chain joins TRBV4-1 and TRBJ2-7, with D possibly TRBD1 on 7 matching bases. The origin of this receptor is a woman in her fifties or sixties in good health and CMV-seropositive. The material sequenced was PBMCs. The CDR3: CASSQDLRQGGSYEQYF. In DNA form, the CDR3 reads TGCGCCAGCAGCCAAGATCTCAGGCAGGGGGGTTCCTACGAGCAGTACTTC.